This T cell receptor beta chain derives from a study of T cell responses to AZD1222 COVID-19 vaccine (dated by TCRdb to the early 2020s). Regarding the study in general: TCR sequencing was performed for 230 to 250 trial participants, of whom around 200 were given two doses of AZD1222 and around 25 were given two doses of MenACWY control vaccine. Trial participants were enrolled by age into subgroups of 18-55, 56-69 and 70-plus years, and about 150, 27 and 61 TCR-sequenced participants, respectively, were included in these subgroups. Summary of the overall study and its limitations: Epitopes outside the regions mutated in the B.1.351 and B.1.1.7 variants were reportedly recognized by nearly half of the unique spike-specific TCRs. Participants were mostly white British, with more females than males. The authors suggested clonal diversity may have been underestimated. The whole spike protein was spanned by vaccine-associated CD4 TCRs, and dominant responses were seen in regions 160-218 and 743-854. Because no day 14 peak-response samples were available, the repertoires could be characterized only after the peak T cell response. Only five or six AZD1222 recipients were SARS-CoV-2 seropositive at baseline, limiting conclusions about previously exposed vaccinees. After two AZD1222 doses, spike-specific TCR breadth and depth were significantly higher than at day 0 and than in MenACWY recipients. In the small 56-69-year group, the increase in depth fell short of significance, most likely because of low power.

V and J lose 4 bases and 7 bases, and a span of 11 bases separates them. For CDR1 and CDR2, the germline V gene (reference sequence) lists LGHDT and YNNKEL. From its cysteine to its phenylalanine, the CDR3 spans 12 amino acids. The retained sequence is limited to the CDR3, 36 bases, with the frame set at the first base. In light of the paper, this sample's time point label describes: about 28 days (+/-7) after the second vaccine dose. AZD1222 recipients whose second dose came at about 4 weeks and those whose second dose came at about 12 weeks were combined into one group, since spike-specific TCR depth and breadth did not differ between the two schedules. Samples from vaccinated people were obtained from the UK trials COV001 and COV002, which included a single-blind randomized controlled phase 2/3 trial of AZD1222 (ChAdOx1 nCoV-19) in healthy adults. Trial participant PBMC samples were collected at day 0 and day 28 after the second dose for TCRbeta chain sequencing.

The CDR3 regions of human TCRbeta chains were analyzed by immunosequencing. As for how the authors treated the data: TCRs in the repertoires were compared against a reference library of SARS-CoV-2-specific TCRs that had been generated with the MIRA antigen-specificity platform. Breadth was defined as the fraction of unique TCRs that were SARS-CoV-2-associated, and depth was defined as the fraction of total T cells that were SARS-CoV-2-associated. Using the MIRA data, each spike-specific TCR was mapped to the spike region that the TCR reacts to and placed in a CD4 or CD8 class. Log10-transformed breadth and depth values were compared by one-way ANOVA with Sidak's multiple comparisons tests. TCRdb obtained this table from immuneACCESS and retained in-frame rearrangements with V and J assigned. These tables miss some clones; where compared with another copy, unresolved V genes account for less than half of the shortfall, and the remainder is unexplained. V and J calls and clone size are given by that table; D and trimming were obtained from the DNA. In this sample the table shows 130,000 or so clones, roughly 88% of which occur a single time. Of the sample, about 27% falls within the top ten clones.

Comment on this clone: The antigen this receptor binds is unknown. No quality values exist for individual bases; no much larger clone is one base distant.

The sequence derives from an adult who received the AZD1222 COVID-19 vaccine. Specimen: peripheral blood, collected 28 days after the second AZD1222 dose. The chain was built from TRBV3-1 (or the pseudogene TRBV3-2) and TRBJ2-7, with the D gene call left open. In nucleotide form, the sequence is TGTGCCAGCAGCCGCTATGGCGAGGAGCAGTACTTC. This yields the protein CASSRYGEEQYF.